The following is a T cell receptor beta chain sequence with its context. The assay was immunoSEQ multiplex PCR, and TCRdb's table has in-frame clones only and misses some. The table records approximately 330,000 clones, around 89% of them present only once. The CDR3 contains 16 residues. With V trimmed by 1 base and J by 6 bases, 11 bases remained unmatched. Per the germline V gene, CDR1 is KGHDR and CDR2 is SFDVKD. These data come from a study of blood T cell repertoires in COVID-19. The sequenced sample was peripheral blood. The genes are TRBV24-1 and TRBJ2-7; 7 positions match TRBD2. The receptor was derived from a woman between 45 and 65 years old with active or convalescent COVID-19. CDR3 residues: CATSDFEQRGEVEQYF. The CDR3 DNA is TGTGCCACCAGTGATTTCGAACAGCGGGGTGAGGTCGAGCAGTACTTC.